The clone carrying this T cell receptor beta chain was found a few times. Its antigen is unidentified. The data belong to a study of cytomegalovirus exposure and HLA in healthy donors. Study background: A subsequent analysis stated that the roughly 120 validation repertoires were run on the same platform as the roughly 670 first-cohort repertoires. Study-wide results and limits: A list of approximately 150 TCR beta chains associated with cytomegalovirus was given. It was reported that the classifier diagnosed cytomegalovirus status with high specificity and sensitivity in both the original and validation cohorts.

Sequenced by immunoSEQ multiplex PCR; TCRdb stores in-frame clones only, minus some. Seen here are 150,000 to 200,000 clones, more than 75% observed once, and the top ten hold roughly 7%. The J segment lost 2 bases and the V segment lost 0 bases, leaving 3 bases of the junction unmatched. CDR3 length: 16 amino acids. CDR1 and CDR2 (germline): ENHRY, SYGVKD. The chain uses TRBV10-3 and TRBJ1-5, with 8 bases lining up with TRBD1. The material sequenced was PBMCs. This TCR was recovered from a man between 18 and 29 years old in good health and CMV-seropositive. The CDR3 nucleotides are TGTGCCATCAGTGAGTCGCCGGGACAGGGCAATCAGCCCCAGCATTTT. Amino acids: CAISESPGQGNQPQHF.